These 15 T cell receptor beta chains share one sample of origin, sequenced in a study of T cell changes during pregnancy in multiple sclerosis. Some clones are missing from TCRdb's copy, which holds only in-frame ones; the method was immunoSEQ multiplex PCR. The sample has approximately 39,000 clones; around 94% are singletons. The sample consisted of PBMCs (not recorded whether the cells were cultured). Source of these receptors: a female donor with multiple sclerosis, enrolled in a pregnancy study.

About this clone itself: Without the conserved terminal phenylalanine or tryptophan, this CDR3 likely stems from a read error. The DNA is omitted, as the CDR3 cannot be located on it reliably, and the CDR3 follows TCRdb's listing. V is TRBV6-1 and J is TRBJ1-1; the table's D call of TRBD1 was not tested on the DNA. The CDR3 sequence runs 11 residues, both termini included. The germline V gene has CDR1 MNHNS and CDR2 SASEGT. CDR3 loop: CASKTQGVGQG.

This clone was observed a few times. The chain employs TRBV15 and TRBJ1-5, with 9 bases lining up with TRBD1. This CDR3 has 16 amino acids. The V segment lost 1 base and the J segment 5 bases; nucleotides outside the gene matches: 6. Germline CDR1 is LNHNV and CDR2 is YYDKDF (reference sequence). CDR3 residues: CATSRGWTGVYQPQHF. CDR3 nucleotide sequence: TGTGCCACCAGCAGAGGATGGACAGGGGTTTATCAGCCCCAGCATTTT.

The chain links TRBV7-9 to TRBJ2-7; the D gene is possibly TRBD1 (6 bases). There are 15 residues in the CDR3. Per the germline V gene, CDR1 is SEHNR and CDR2 is FQNEAQ (reference sequence). V was trimmed by 5 bases and J by 5 bases, leaving 19 bases between them. CDR3 DNA: TGTGCCAGCAGCACGGTCGGAACAGGGCTTGACGAGCAGTACTTC. Residues: CASSTVGTGLDEQYF.

This rearrangement joins TRBV19 to TRBJ2-7; D gene uncertain. The CDR3 runs to 13 residues. With 2 bases removed from V and 3 bases from J, the gap between germline ends came to 8 bases. Germline V lookup: CDR1 LNHDA, CDR2 SQIVND (reference sequence). The CDR3 sequence: CASSIRHRYEQYF. The DNA of the CDR3 is TGTGCCAGTAGTATAAGACACCGCTACGAGCAGTACTTC.

The V gene is TRBV19, the J gene TRBJ2-3; D perhaps matches TRBD2 (5 bases). This CDR3 spans 16 amino acids. Trimming took 9 bases from V and 3 from J, leaving 22 bases between them. Germline V gene sequence: CDR1 LNHDA, CDR2 SQIVND (reference sequence). CDR3 in amino acids: CARGSTPSKWTDTQYF. Here the CDR3 DNA reads TGTGCCAGGGGGAGTACCCCCAGCAAGTGGACAGATACGCAGTATTTT.

The J gene is TRBJ2-1, the V gene TRBV10-1; D gene unclear. V was cut by 2 bases and J by 5 bases, with 4 bases left in between. This CDR3 spans 12 amino acids. Germline lookup yields CDR1 WNHNN and CDR2 SYGVQD (reference sequence). The CDR3 sequence: CASSERDNEQFF. In DNA, the CDR3 is TGCGCCAGCAGTGAGCGAGACAATGAGCAGTTCTTC.

The rearrangement uses TRBV4-3 and TRBJ1-2, with 8 bases matching TRBD1. Germline CDR1 is LGHNA and CDR2 is YSLEER. The CDR3 runs to 16 residues. The V gene end was trimmed by 1 base and the J gene end by 6 bases; junction bases not matched to a gene: 10. The CDR3 sequence is CASSQGVYGQGHGYTF. The CDR3 DNA is TGCGCCAGCAGCCAAGGAGTCTACGGACAGGGACATGGCTACACCTTC.

CDR3 DNA: TGTGCCAGCAGCTTAGCGGCTAGCACAGATACGCAGTATTTT. The encoded protein is CASSLAASTDTQYF. V usage is TRBV7-9 and J usage is TRBJ2-3; no firm D call. The CDR3 loop spans 14 amino acids. Per germline, CDR1 SEHNR and CDR2 FQNEAQ (reference sequence). V was shortened by 0 bases and J by 0 bases, with 4 bases between the two germline ends.

Note on this clone: Its ends do not fully match the called genes, so a read error is possible. The chain links TRBV7-7 to TRBJ2-1, with 9 bases identical to TRBD1. Per the germline V gene, CDR1 is SSHAT and CDR2 is FNYEAQ (reference sequence). This CDR3 comprises 12 residues. The CDR3 is CASSEPGQGLFF. In DNA, the CDR3 is TGTGCTAGCAGCGAACCGGGACAGGGTCTGTTCTTC.

In its sample, this clone was seen a few times. V usage is TRBV4-1 and J usage is TRBJ2-2; no definite D call. Germline-derived CDR1 and CDR2 are MGHRA and YSYEKL. V was cut by 4 bases and J by 4 bases, with 7 bases left in between. The CDR3 is 13 residues long. CDR3 DNA sequence: TGCGCCAGCAGCCTCCTAGGCACCGGGGAGCTGTTTTTT. As protein: CASSLLGTGELFF.

This clone was detected once. The chain combines TRBV27 with TRBJ2-2; D remains unclear. The CDR3 is 12 amino acids. Between the trimmed V and J ends, which lost 2 bases and 6 bases, there was a span of 4 bases. CDR1 and CDR2 from the germline V gene are MNHEY and SMNVEV (reference sequence). The CDR3 loop reads CASSLIAGELFF. The CDR3 DNA reads TGTGCCAGCAGTTTAATTGCCGGGGAGCTGTTTTTT.

This chain links TRBV7-2 with TRBJ2-7; 7 bases match TRBD1. CDR3 length equals 13 residues. Germline values: CDR1 SGHTA, CDR2 FQGNSA. The J segment lost 3 bases and the V segment lost 3 bases, leaving 2 bases of the junction unmatched. CDR3 bases: TGTGCCAGCAGCTTTAACAGGGGCTACGAGCAGTACTTC. This encodes CASSFNRGYEQYF.

This CDR3 is CSVAGDQDQPQHF. DNA for the CDR3: TGCAGCGTTGCAGGGGATCAGGATCAGCCCCAGCATTTT. The chain joins TRBV29-1 to TRBJ1-5, with a tentative D call TRBD1 (6 bases). Between the trimmed V and J ends, which lost 4 bases and 5 bases, there was a span of 12 bases. This CDR3 region has 13 residues. The germline gives CDR1 SQVTM, CDR2 ANQGSEA.

This chain links TRBV7-9 with TRBJ2-7; 7 nucleotides match TRBD2. The CDR3 is made up of 13 amino acids. The germline V gene has CDR1 SEHNR and CDR2 FQNEAQ (reference sequence). Unmatched junction bases numbered 6, after V lost 7 bases and J lost 3 bases. The chain's CDR3 is CASMGGSFYEQYF. The CDR3 coding sequence is TGTGCCAGCATGGGCGGGAGCTTCTACGAGCAGTACTTC. Combining the CDR3 with reference TRBV7-9 and TRBJ2-7 gives the whole variable domain DTGVSQNPRHKITKRGQNVTFRCDPISEHNRLYWYRQTLGQGPEFLTYFQNEAQLEKSRLLSDRFSAERPKGSFSTLEIQRTEQGDSAMYLCASMGGSFYEQYFGPGTRLTVT.

This chain links TRBV7-9 with TRBJ2-1; D remains ambiguous. This CDR3 contains 12 residues. Trimming stripped 1 base from V and 14 bases from J, with 12 bases between. CDR1 is SEHNR, CDR2 FQNEAQ, per germline (reference sequence). The CDR3 spells CASSLVDSLKFF. The CDR3 DNA sequence: TGTGCCAGCAGCTTAGTCGACTCCCTGAAGTTCTTC.